The 21 T cell receptor beta chains listed next were all sequenced from one sample in a study of T cell repertoires in ileal Crohn's disease. Assay: immunoSEQ multiplex PCR; the TCRdb copy retains only in-frame clones and omits some. The sample contains about 13,000 clones, 70% to 85% of which appear only once. Source material: ileal tissue. These receptors were obtained from an adult with Crohn's disease.

This clone was seen a handful of times. The V call is TRBV5-1, the J call TRBJ1-1; weak D call: TRBD1 (5 bases). The length of the CDR3 is 15 residues. The germline V and J ends were trimmed by 7 bases and 8 bases, with 24 bases remaining between them. Germline CDR1 and CDR2: SGHRS and YFSETQ. CDR3: CASSYSPGGLREAFF. In DNA form, the CDR3 reads TGCGCCAGCTCATATAGCCCGGGGGGACTAAGGGAAGCTTTCTTT.

The count of this clone is one. V usage is TRBV7-3 and J usage is TRBJ2-3; 8 bases align to TRBD2. Trimming removed 5 bases from V and 6 bases from J; junction bases left unmatched: 13. CDR1 SGHTA and CDR2 FQGTGA come from the germline V gene. The CDR3 has 16 amino acids. The CDR3 loop reads CASSPNAGGPRDTQYF. The DNA for the CDR3 is TGTGCCAGCAGCCCAAACGCGGGAGGCCCCCGGGATACGCAGTATTTT.

The chain links TRBV13 to TRBJ1-4; D possibly corresponds to TRBD1 (5 bases). There are 15 residues in the CDR3. Germline lookup yields CDR1 PRHDT and CDR2 FYEKMQ (reference sequence). The ends were cut back, 5 bases at V and 8 bases at J, with 18 bases in the middle. For the CDR3, the DNA is TGTGCCAGCAGCCCCGCGGGGGGAGGAGGGGAAAAACTGTTTTTT. Its translation is CASSPAGGGGEKLFF.

The V gene is TRBV2, the J gene TRBJ2-1; 10 bases line up with TRBD1. The CDR3 sequence is 14 residues long. Germline CDR1 SNHLY, CDR2 FYNNEI. Unmatched junction bases numbered 2, after V lost 6 bases and J lost 3 bases. CDR3 in DNA: TGTGCCAGCAGCCGGGACAGGGGCTACAATGAGCAGTTCTTC. The encoded protein is CASSRDRGYNEQFF.

This clone showed up just once. The V call is TRBV29-1, the J call TRBJ2-7; 7 bases match TRBD2. The CDR3 totals 13 residues. Germline CDR1 is SQVTM and CDR2 is ANQGSEA. The V gene end was trimmed by 7 bases and the J gene end by 5 bases; junction bases not matched to a gene: 11. The CDR3 spells CSAGGWGSNEQYF. Here the CDR3 DNA reads TGCAGCGCCGGGGGGTGGGGCAGCAACGAGCAGTACTTC.

This chain uses TRBV2 with TRBJ1-4; 9 bases fit TRBD1. CDR1 and CDR2 (germline): SNHLY, FYNNEI. V trimming: 6 bases; J trimming: 7 bases; junction bases outside the gene matches: 3. This CDR3 has 13 residues. Here the CDR3 DNA reads TGTGCCAGCAGGCGGGACAGGGTTGAAAAACTGTTTTTT. Translating it yields CASRRDRVEKLFF.

The chain recombines TRBV25-1 with TRBJ1-5; the match to TRBD1 covers 10 bases. In germline, CDR1 is MGHDK, CDR2 SYGVNS. The CDR3 totals 14 residues. The V and J ends lost 8 bases and 4 bases, in that order; junction bases with no gene match: 5. This chain's CDR3 is CASRGQGLNQPQHF. CDR3 DNA sequence: TGTGCCAGCCGGGGACAGGGGTTAAATCAGCCCCAGCATTTT.

The chain links TRBV5-6 to TRBJ1-2; 7 nucleotides match TRBD1. The trim removed 4 bases at V and 6 bases at J, leaving 3 bases unmatched. Germline V gene data show CDR1 as SGHDT and CDR2 as YYEEEE. CDR3 size: 12 residues. This CDR3 is CASSATGNGYTF. CDR3 sequence (DNA): TGTGCCAGCAGCGCGACAGGGAATGGCTACACCTTC.

The V and J genes are TRBV5-4 and TRBJ2-1, with 12 bases aligning to TRBD2. In germline, CDR1 is SGHNT, CDR2 YYREEE (reference sequence). The V segment lost 2 bases and the J segment 5 bases; nucleotides outside the gene matches: 5. This CDR3 is 16 amino acids long. The CDR3 nucleotides read TGTGCCAGCAGCTTTCTAGCGGGAGGGCCGGACAATGAGCAGTTCTTC. Its translation: CASSFLAGGPDNEQFF.

The chain carries TRBV20-1 and TRBJ2-5; D remains ambiguous. V was clipped by 4 bases and J by 4 bases, with 4 bases between them. CDR3 length: 10 amino acids. Germline V gene sequence: CDR1 DFQATT, CDR2 SNEGSKA (reference sequence). DNA of the CDR3: TGCAGTGCTATCATAGAGACCCAGTACTTC. Translating it yields CSAIIETQYF.

This clone was recorded only once. V usage is TRBV7-9 and J usage is TRBJ1-1; 10 bases fit TRBD1. Germline CDR1 SEHNR, CDR2 FQNEAQ (reference sequence). V was clipped by 7 bases and J by 3 bases; unmatched bases: 8. CDR3 length equals 15 residues. The CDR3 DNA is TGTGCCAGCACCCCGAGGGGGACAGGGGACACTGAAGCTTTCTTT. The encoded protein is CASTPRGTGDTEAFF.

The rearrangement links TRBV6-6 to TRBJ1-5; 8 positions agree with TRBD1. CDR1 and CDR2 from the germline V gene are MNHNY and SVGAGI (reference sequence). The CDR3 runs 16 residues. V shed 4 bases and J 2 bases; nucleotides not matched to a gene: 7. This CDR3 reads CASSFLDRGGNQPQHF. The CDR3 DNA reads as TGTGCCAGCAGTTTTCTAGACAGGGGCGGCAATCAGCCCCAGCATTTT.

The gene calls are TRBV4-2 and TRBJ2-3, with a possible D match to TRBD1 (6 bases). The germline V gene has CDR1 LGHNA and CDR2 YNFKEQ. The V gene lost 4 bases and the J gene lost 0 bases, with 17 bases spanning the gap. CDR3 length equals 17 residues. The CDR3 here is CASSLPPDRSSTDTQYF. As DNA, the CDR3 is TGTGCCAGCAGCCTGCCCCCCGACAGGTCTAGCACAGATACGCAGTATTTT.

The chain's CDR3 is CASSQEIVTSGSYEQYF. The CDR3 nucleotides read TGCGCCAGCAGCCAAGAGATAGTGACTAGCGGAAGCTACGAGCAGTACTTC. The gene calls are TRBV4-1 and TRBJ2-7; the match to TRBD2 covers 9 bases. V lost 0 bases to trimming and J lost 3 bases; unmatched junction nucleotides: 9. The CDR3 has 17 amino acids. Germline V CDR1 and CDR2: MGHRA, YSYEKL.

Only one count was recorded for this clone. The chain has TRBV10-1 and TRBJ2-7; no clear D. Germline V gene lookup returns CDR1 WNHNN and CDR2 SYGVQD (reference sequence). V was clipped by 0 bases and J by 1 base, with 4 bases between them. The CDR3 runs to 13 residues. The CDR3 DNA is TGCGCCAGCAGTGAGTCGACTTCCTACGAGCAGTACTTC. Translated: CASSESTSYEQYF.

This chain joins TRBV4-2 and TRBJ2-7; 8 bases match TRBD1. Germline values: CDR1 LGHNA, CDR2 YNFKEQ. With 4 bases clipped from V and 0 bases from J, the junction kept 8 bases outside the gene matches. CDR3 size: 16 residues. The CDR3 DNA reads TGTGCCAGCAGCCTCACAGGGCAGGGGGCCTCCTACGAGCAGTACTTC. Its protein product is CASSLTGQGASYEQYF.

This rearrangement joins TRBV7-3 to TRBJ2-3, with 7 bases aligning to TRBD2. The junction had 2 bases not matched to a gene; V was cut back by 2 bases and J by 0 bases. Germline CDR1 and CDR2: SGHTA and FQGTGA. The CDR3 runs 15 residues. The CDR3 loop is CASSLFGGSTDTQYF. The DNA for the CDR3 is TGTGCCAGCAGCTTATTCGGGGGGAGCACAGATACGCAGTATTTT.

The chain recombines TRBV5-1 with TRBJ2-1, with 7 bases aligning to TRBD1. Germline values: CDR1 SGHRS, CDR2 YFSETQ. V was clipped by 0 bases and J by 2 bases; unmatched bases: 5. CDR3 size: 16 residues. The CDR3 DNA follows: TGCGCCAGCAGCTTGGTTGTGACAGGGCCCTACAATGAGCAGTTCTTC. Amino acids: CASSLVVTGPYNEQFF.

The rearrangement links TRBV21-1 to TRBJ1-2; the table's D call, TRBD1, has no DNA check behind it. TRBV21-1 is a known pseudogene. The CDR3 has 13 amino acids. The DNA of the CDR3 is TGTGCCAGCAGCTACGGGACAGCCTATGGCTACACCTTC. Its protein product is CASSYGTAYGYTF.

This clone was recorded only once. The rearrangement uses TRBV19 and TRBJ1-2; no definite D call. Between the trimmed V and J ends, which lost 6 bases and 2 bases, there was a span of 19 bases. This CDR3 is built from 16 residues. CDR1 LNHDA and CDR2 SQIVND come from the germline V gene (reference sequence). CDR3 region: CASRATRSASNYGYTF. The CDR3 DNA is TGTGCCAGTAGGGCCACTAGGTCAGCATCGAACTATGGCTACACCTTC.

The J gene is TRBJ2-7, the V gene TRBV19; 11 bases line up with TRBD2. Germline values: CDR1 LNHDA, CDR2 SQIVND (reference sequence). Trimming at V came to 6 bases and at J to 1 base, leaving 11 bases not matched to a gene. This CDR3 has 17 residues. The CDR3 loop reads CASSPNHLAGGSYEQYF. The DNA of the CDR3 is TGTGCCAGTAGCCCGAATCACCTAGCGGGAGGATCCTACGAGCAGTACTTC. The whole variable domain, remainder taken from reference TRBV19 and TRBJ2-7, is DGGITQSPKYLFRKEGQNVTLSCEQNLNHDAMYWYRQDPGQGLRLIYYSQIVNDFQKGDIAEGYSVSREKKESFPLTVTSAQKNPTAFYLCASSPNHLAGGSYEQYFGPGTRLTVT.